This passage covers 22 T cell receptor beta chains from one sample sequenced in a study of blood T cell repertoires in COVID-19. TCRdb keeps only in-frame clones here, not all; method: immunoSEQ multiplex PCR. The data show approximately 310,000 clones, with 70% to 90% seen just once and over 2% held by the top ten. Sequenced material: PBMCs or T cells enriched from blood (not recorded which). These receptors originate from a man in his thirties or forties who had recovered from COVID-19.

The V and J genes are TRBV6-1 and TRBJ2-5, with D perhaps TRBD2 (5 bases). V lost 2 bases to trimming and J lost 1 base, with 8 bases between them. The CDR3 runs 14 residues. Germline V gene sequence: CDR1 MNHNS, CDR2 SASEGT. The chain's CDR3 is CASSESLAQETQYF. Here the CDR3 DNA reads TGTGCCAGCAGTGAATCCCTAGCCCAAGAGACCCAGTACTTC.

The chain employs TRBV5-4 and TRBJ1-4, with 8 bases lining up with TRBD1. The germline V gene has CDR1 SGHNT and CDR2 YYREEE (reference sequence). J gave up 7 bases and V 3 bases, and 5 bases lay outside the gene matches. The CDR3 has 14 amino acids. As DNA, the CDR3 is TGTGCCAGCAGCTCTCAGGGGGCCGGTGAAAAACTGTTTTTT. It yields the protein CASSSQGAGEKLFF.

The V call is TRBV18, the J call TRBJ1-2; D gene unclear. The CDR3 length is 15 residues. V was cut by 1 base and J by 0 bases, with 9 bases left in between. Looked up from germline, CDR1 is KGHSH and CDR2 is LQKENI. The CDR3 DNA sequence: TGTGCCAGCTCACCACTGGAGAAACCTAACTATGGCTACACCTTC. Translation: CASSPLEKPNYGYTF.

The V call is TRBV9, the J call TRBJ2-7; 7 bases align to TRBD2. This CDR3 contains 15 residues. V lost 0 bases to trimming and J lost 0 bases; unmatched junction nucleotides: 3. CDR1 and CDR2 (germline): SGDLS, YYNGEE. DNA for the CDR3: TGTGCCAGCAGCGTAGCGGGGGGAAGCTCCTACGAGCAGTACTTC. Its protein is CASSVAGGSSYEQYF.

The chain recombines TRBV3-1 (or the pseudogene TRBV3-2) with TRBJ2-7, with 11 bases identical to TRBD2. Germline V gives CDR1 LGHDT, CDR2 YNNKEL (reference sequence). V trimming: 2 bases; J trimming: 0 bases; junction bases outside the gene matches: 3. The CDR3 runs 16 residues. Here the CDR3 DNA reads TGTGCCAGCAGCCAACAGACTAGCGGGGTCTCCTACGAGCAGTACTTC. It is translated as CASSQQTSGVSYEQYF.

CDR3 amino acids: CASRSGRQPQHF. In DNA, the CDR3 is TGTGCCAGCAGAAGTGGGCGTCAGCCCCAGCATTTT. This chain links TRBV28 with TRBJ1-5; D remains unclear. Deletions cut 6 bases from V and 6 bases from J, with 9 bases between. The CDR3 extends over 12 amino acids. Germline V gives CDR1 MDHEN, CDR2 SYDVKM.

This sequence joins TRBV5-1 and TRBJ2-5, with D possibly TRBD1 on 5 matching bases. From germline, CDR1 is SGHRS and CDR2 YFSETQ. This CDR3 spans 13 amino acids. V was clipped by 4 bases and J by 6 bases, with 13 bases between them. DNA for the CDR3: TGCGCCAGCAGCCCACCAGGGCTGCAGACCCAGTACTTC. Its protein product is CASSPPGLQTQYF.

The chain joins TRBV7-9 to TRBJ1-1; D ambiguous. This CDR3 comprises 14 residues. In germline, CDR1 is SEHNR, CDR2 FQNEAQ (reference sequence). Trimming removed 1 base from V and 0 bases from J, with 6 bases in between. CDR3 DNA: TGTGCCAGCAGCTTAGGACACATGAACACTGAAGCTTTCTTT. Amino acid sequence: CASSLGHMNTEAFF.

CDR3 amino acids: CASSQVTGANVLTF. The CDR3 DNA follows: TGTGCCAGCAGCCAAGTCACTGGGGCCAACGTCCTGACTTTC. The J gene is TRBJ2-6, the V gene TRBV3-1 (or the pseudogene TRBV3-2); D ambiguous. Germline V lookup: CDR1 LGHDT, CDR2 YNNKEL (reference sequence). The CDR3 extends over 14 amino acids. The ends were cut back, 1 base at V and 2 bases at J, with 3 bases in the middle.

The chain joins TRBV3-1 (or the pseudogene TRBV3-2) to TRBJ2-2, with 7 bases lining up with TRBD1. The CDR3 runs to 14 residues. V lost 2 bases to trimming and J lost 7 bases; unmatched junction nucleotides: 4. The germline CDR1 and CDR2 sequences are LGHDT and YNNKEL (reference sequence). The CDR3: CASSQQGVGGELFF. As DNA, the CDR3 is TGTGCCAGCAGCCAACAGGGGGTCGGCGGGGAGCTGTTTTTT.

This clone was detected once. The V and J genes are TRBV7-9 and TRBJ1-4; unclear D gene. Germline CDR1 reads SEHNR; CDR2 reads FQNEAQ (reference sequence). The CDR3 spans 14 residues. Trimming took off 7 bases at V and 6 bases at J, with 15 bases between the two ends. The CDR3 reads CASTNTGKHEKLFF. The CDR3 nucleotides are TGTGCCAGCACCAACACGGGGAAACATGAAAAACTGTTTTTT.

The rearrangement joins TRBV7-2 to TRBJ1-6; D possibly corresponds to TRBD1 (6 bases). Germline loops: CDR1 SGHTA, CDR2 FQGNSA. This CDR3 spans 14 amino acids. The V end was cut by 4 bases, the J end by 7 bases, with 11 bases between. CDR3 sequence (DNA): TGTGCCAGCAGCTACGGACAGTCCAATTCACCCCTCCACTTT. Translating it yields CASSYGQSNSPLHF.

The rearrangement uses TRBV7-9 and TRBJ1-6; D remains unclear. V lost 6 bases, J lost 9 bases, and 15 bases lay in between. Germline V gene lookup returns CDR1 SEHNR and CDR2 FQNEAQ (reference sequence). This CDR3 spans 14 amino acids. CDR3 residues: CASRELHSVSPLHF. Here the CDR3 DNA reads TGTGCCAGCAGAGAACTACACTCGGTTTCACCCCTCCACTTT.

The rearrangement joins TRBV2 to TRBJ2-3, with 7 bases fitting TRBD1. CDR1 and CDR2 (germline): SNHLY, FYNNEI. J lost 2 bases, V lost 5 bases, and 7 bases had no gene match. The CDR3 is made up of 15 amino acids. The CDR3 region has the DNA TGTGCCAGCAGTCCGGACAGGTGGTCCACAGATACGCAGTATTTT. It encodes CASSPDRWSTDTQYF.

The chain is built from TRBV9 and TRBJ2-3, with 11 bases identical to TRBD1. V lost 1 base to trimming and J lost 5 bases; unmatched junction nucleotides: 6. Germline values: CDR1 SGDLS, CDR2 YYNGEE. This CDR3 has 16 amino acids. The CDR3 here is CASSVSGQGAGDTQYF. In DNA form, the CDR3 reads TGTGCCAGCAGCGTAAGTGGACAGGGGGCTGGAGATACGCAGTATTTT.

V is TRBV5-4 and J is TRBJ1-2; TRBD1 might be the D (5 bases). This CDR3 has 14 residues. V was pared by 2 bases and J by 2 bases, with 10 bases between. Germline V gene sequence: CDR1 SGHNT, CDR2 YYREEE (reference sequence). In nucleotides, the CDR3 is TGTGCCAGCAGCTTCGGGACTTCGAACTATGGCTACACCTTC. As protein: CASSFGTSNYGYTF.

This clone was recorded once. CDR3 amino acids: CASSLGHRGEAFF. The CDR3 nucleotides read TGTGCCAGCAGTTTAGGCCACAGGGGGGAAGCTTTCTTT. The chain recombines TRBV27 with TRBJ1-1; TRBD1 agrees at 8 bases. The length of the CDR3 is 13 residues. The germline V gene encodes CDR1 MNHEY and CDR2 SMNVEV (reference sequence). J lost 8 bases, V lost 2 bases, and 4 bases had no gene match.

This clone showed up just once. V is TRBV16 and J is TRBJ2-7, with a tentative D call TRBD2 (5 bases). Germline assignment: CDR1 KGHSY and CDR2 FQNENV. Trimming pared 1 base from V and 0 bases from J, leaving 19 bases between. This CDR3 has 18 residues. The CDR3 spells CASSQLTLLGVLSYEQYF. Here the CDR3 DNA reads TGTGCCAGCAGCCAATTAACCCTATTGGGAGTCCTCTCCTACGAGCAGTACTTC.

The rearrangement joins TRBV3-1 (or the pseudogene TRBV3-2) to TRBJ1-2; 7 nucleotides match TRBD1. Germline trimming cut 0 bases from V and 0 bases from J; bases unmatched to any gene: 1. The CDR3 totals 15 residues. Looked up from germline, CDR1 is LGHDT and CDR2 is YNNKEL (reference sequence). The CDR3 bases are TGTGCCAGCAGCCAAGACAGGGGGACTAACTATGGCTACACCTTC. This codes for CASSQDRGTNYGYTF.

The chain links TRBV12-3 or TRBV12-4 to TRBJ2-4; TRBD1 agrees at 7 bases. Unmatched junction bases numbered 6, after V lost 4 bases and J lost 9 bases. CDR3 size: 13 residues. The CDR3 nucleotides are TGTGCCAGCAGTTCCGGACAGGTCGGCATTCAGTACTTC. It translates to CASSSGQVGIQYF.

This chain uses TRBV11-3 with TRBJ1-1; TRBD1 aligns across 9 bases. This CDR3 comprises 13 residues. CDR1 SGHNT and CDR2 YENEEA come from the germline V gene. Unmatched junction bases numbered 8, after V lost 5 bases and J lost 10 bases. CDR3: CASSPGTGQGAFF. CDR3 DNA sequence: TGTGCCAGCAGCCCGGGGACAGGGCAAGGAGCTTTCTTT. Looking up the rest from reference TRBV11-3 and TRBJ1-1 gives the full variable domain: EAGVVQSPRYKIIEKKQPVAFWCNPISGHNTLYWYLQNLGQGPELLIRYENEEAVDDSQLPKDRFSAERLKGVDSTLKIQPAELGDSAVYLCASSPGTGQGAFFGQGTRLTVV.

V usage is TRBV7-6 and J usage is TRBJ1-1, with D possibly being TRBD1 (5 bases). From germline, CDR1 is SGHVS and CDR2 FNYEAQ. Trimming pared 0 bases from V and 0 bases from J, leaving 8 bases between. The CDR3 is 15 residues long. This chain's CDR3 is CASSLAQGMNTEAFF. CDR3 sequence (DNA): TGTGCCAGCAGCTTAGCTCAGGGTATGAACACTGAAGCTTTCTTT.